The rows below give T cell receptor beta chains drawn from one sample of a study of regulatory T cells in long-lasting Graves disease. Via MiXCR, TCRdb re-called the multiplex PCR reads, giving one row per CDR3 protein. This table holds 400,000 to 500,000 distinct CDR3 sequences, about a fifth found once. This material consisted of peripheral blood mononuclear cells (PBMCs), taken when the disease was refractory, from a patient treated with antithyroid drugs. These receptors were collected from a female donor with Graves disease. The CDR3 runs from the conserved cysteine through the conserved F or W. Each record gives: J gene, clone size, V gene, D gene, CDR3 DNA, CDR3 protein. A D gene is named only where the DNA matches it firmly. Not all rows give a size; the values are once, few, many and, for expanded clones, a class.

>TRBJ2-2|NA|TRBV11-2|TRBD2
TGTGCCAGCAGCTCGAGCGGGGCTACCGGGGAGCTGTTTTTT
CASSSSGATGELFF
>TRBJ1-5|NA|TRBV20-1|TRBD1
TGCAGTGCCCCGACAGGGGTTCAGCCCCAGCATTTT
CSAPTGVQPQHF
>TRBJ2-2|NA|TRBV30|NA
TGTGCCTGGAGCGCGGGGTCGAACACCGGGGAGCTGTTTTTT
CAWSAGSNTGELFF
>TRBJ2-7|many|TRBV19|NA
TGTGCCAGTAGTATAGGGGCAACCTACGAGCAGTACTTC
CASSIGATYEQYF
>TRBJ1-1|many|TRBV2|NA
TGTGCCAGCGGGGATCCCGGGGGGAACAACACTGAAGCTTTCTTT
CASGDPGGNNTEAFF
>TRBJ2-7|many|TRBV7-9|NA
TGTGCCAGCAGCGAGAAGGGTGAGCAGTACTTC
CASSEKGEQYF
>TRBJ1-1|many|TRBV6-2/TRBV6-3|NA
TGTGCCAGCAGTTTGGGATCCCGGACGACTGAAGCTTTCTTT
CASSLGSRTTEAFF
>TRBJ2-2|few|TRBV24-1|TRBD2
TGTGCCACCTCCCCCCTAGCGGGAGACACCGGGGAGCTGTTTTTT
CATSPLAGDTGELFF
>TRBJ1-5|many|TRBV6-1|NA
TGTGCCAGCAGTGAAGCCGGGGGCGGCAATCAGCCCCAGCATTTT
CASSEAGGGNQPQHF
>TRBJ1-5|NA|TRBV5-1|NA
TGCGCCAGCAGCTTGGACAGCTGGAATCAGCCCCAGCATTTT
CASSLDSWNQPQHF
>TRBJ2-5|many|TRBV12-3/TRBV12-4|TRBD2
TGTGCCAGCAGTTTGACTAGCGGGAGCGGGTTGGAGACCCAGTACTTC
CASSLTSGSGLETQYF
>TRBJ2-5|many|TRBV28|NA
TGTGCCAGCAGTCAAACAACAGCATCGGGGGAGACCCAGTACTTC
CASSQTTASGETQYF
>TRBJ2-7|few|TRBV20-1|NA
TGCAGTGCTAGACCCCAAAGCTACGAGCAGTACTTC
CSARPQSYEQYF
>TRBJ1-3|NA|TRBV3-1|NA
TGTGCCAGCAGCCAGTTCGCTGGAAACACCATATATTTT
CASSQFAGNTIYF
>TRBJ2-5|few|TRBV29-1|NA
TGCAGCGTTGAAGACCCAGGGGAGACCCGGTACTTC
CSVEDPGETRYF
>TRBJ1-1|few|TRBV15|NA
TGTGCCACCAGCACCTATGCGGGGGGCACTGAAGCTTTCTTT
CATSTYAGGTEAFF
>TRBJ1-1|NA|TRBV6-9|NA
TGTGCCAGCAGTTACCGAACTTTTGGCACTGAAGCTTTCTTT
CASSYRTFGTEAFF
>TRBJ1-1|many|TRBV5-5|NA
TGTGCCAGCGCATACGGGAGCCTGAACACTGAAGCTTTCTTT
CASAYGSLNTEAFF
>TRBJ2-4|few|TRBV5-1|TRBD1
TGCGCCAGCAGCCGAACAGGGGCTTTAGCCAAAAACATTCAGTACTTC
CASSRTGALAKNIQYF
>TRBJ1-5|many|TRBV2|TRBD1
TGTGCCAGCAGTGCCGGGACAGGGAACCAGCCCCAGCATTTT
CASSAGTGNQPQHF
>TRBJ1-6|many|TRBV28|TRBD1
TGTGCCAGCAGTTTAAGGACAGGACAAACGAGCTCCTATAATTCACCCCTCCACTTT
CASSLRTGQTSSYNSPLHF
>TRBJ2-6|NA|TRBV2|NA
TGTGCCAGCCGTGCCTCGAGGGTAAGCGGCAGATTCTCTGGGGCCAACGTCCTGACTTTC
CASRASRVSGRFSGANVLTF
>TRBJ2-2|NA|TRBV7-3|TRBD2
TGTGCCAGCAGCTTTGTGGCGGGAGGGCCCGGGGAGCTGTTTTTT
CASSFVAGGPGELFF
>TRBJ2-3|few|TRBV28|TRBD2
TGTGCCACCAAGACTAGCGGTCAACCCGGAGATACGCAGTATTTT
CATKTSGQPGDTQYF
>TRBJ1-3|NA|TRBV12-3/TRBV12-4|NA
TGTGCCAGCAGTGACAACTTTGGGGCAGGCTATTTT
CASSDNFGAGYF
>TRBJ1-4|many|TRBV7-9|NA
TGTGCCAGCATTGTTGCAACTAATGAAAAACTGTTTTTT
CASIVATNEKLFF
>TRBJ1-1|NA|TRBV14|NA
TGTGCCAGCAGCCAAGATCAGAACACTGAAGCTTTCTTT
CASSQDQNTEAFF
>TRBJ1-1|many|TRBV6-1|NA
TGTGCCAGCATAGCGGACGCTAACACTGAAGCTTTCTTT
CASIADANTEAFF
>TRBJ1-1|few|TRBV28|NA
TGTGCCAGCAGTTCGCCAGGGTACACTGAAGCTTTCTTT
CASSSPGYTEAFF
>TRBJ1-2|NA|TRBV5-4|TRBD1
TGTGCCAGCAGTCCGGGACAGGGGGCGCTTAACTATGGCTACACCTTC
CASSPGQGALNYGYTF
>TRBJ1-2|NA|TRBV30|NA
TGTGCCTGGAGTAGGACAGCGCTCAACTATGGCTACACCTTC
CAWSRTALNYGYTF
>TRBJ2-3|NA|TRBV20-1|TRBD2
TGCACTAGCTTCGGGCTAGCGGGAGGGCACGTAGATACGCAGTATTTT
CTSFGLAGGHVDTQYF
>TRBJ2-2|NA|TRBV20-1|TRBD1
TGCAGTGCTCCGATGCACAGGGGGCAGGGCGGGGAGCTGTTTTTT
CSAPMHRGQGGELFF
>TRBJ2-7|NA|TRBV27|TRBD2
TGTGCCAGCAGTTTTACTAGCGGGAGAAACGAGCAGTACTTC
CASSFTSGRNEQYF
>TRBJ2-7|NA|TRBV5-1|NA
TGCGCCAGCAGCATGGACAGTAGAAGCTCCTACGAGCAGTACTTC
CASSMDSRSSYEQYF
>TRBJ2-7|many|TRBV6-1|TRBD1
TGTGCCAGCAGTGAAAGGAACTGGGACAGGGGGCTCGACGAGCAGTACTTC
CASSERNWDRGLDEQYF
>TRBJ2-3|once|TRBV28|NA
TGTGCCAGCAGTTTGGGGGACCATCGAAGGGGTGGGGATACGCAGTATTTT
CASSLGDHRRGGDTQYF
>TRBJ1-1|many|TRBV12-3/TRBV12-4|NA
TGTGCCAGCAGTTTTCAGGGACCCACCCCGACTGAAGCTTTCTTT
CASSFQGPTPTEAFF
>TRBJ2-7|many|TRBV28|NA
TGTGCCAGCACCCAGGGGACGCCGGCCTACGAGCAGTACTTC
CASTQGTPAYEQYF
>TRBJ1-2|many|TRBV2|NA
TGTGCCAGCAGTGAGAAGGGGCTTGGGGGCTACACCTTC
CASSEKGLGGYTF
>TRBJ1-1|many|TRBV27|TRBD1
TGTGCCAGCAGTGGTTACAGGGGGAACACTGAAGCTTTCTTT
CASSGYRGNTEAFF
>TRBJ1-5|NA|TRBV12-5|NA
TGTGCTAGTGGTTTTGGATTCGGTCAGCCCCAGCATTTT
CASGFGFGQPQHF
>TRBJ2-7|NA|TRBV6-5|TRBD2
TGTGCCAGCAGTTACTCGACCAGCGGGACTAGCGGAAAGTACGAGCAGTACTTC
CASSYSTSGTSGKYEQYF
>TRBJ2-5|NA|TRBV28|NA
TGTGCCAGCACTATAGACCGGGACCACACACGCCTCCAAGAGACCCAGTACTTC
CASTIDRDHTRLQETQYF
>TRBJ2-7|many|TRBV12-3/TRBV12-4|TRBD1
TGTGCCAGCAGTTTAGGACAGGGGGCCTCCTGGAAGTACTTC
CASSLGQGASWKYF
>TRBJ1-4|few|TRBV11-2|NA
TGTGCCAGCAGCCGAAGGCCCCCAGGCCGGAATGAAAAACTGTTTTTT
CASSRRPPGRNEKLFF
>TRBJ2-5|many|TRBV6-2/TRBV6-3|TRBD2
TGTGCCAGCAGTGCCGGGACTAGCGTGGAGGAGACCCAGTACTTC
CASSAGTSVEETQYF
>TRBJ2-7|many|TRBV12-3/TRBV12-4|NA
TGTGCCAGCAGACCTAGGGACAAGGGGGAGCAGTACTTC
CASRPRDKGEQYF
>TRBJ2-7|few|TRBV10-3|NA
TGTGCCATCATGTCGACCTCGACCTACGAGCAGTACTTC
CAIMSTSTYEQYF
>TRBJ2-1|NA|TRBV6-9|NA
TGTGCCAGCAGTTACCGTCGGAAAGGGGCCTTTTTTAATGAGCAGTTCTTC
CASSYRRKGAFFNEQFF
>TRBJ2-7|many|TRBV6-5|NA
TGTGCCAGCAGTTACTCGACTGGACCCCAGGGCTACGAGCAGTACTTC
CASSYSTGPQGYEQYF
>TRBJ2-6|many|TRBV12-3/TRBV12-4|TRBD1
TGTGCCAGCAGATGGACAGGGGCTCCCTCTGGGGCCAACGTCCTGACTTTC
CASRWTGAPSGANVLTF
>TRBJ2-7|many|TRBV29-1|TRBD2
TGCAGCGCCATCGGACTAGCGGGAGGGTCCTACGAGCAGTACTTC
CSAIGLAGGSYEQYF